The clone carrying this T cell receptor (beta chain) was seen only once. The sample originates from a study of blood T cell repertoires in COVID-19. Study-level information: Italy, Spain and the United States were the sources of the convalescent and acute COVID-19 samples. PBMCs, B-cell-depleted T cells, or T cells provided the cDNA or gDNA that made up the material.

Under the authors' procedure: Cell counts per sample came from amplifying reference gene primers. The assay was immunoSEQ multiplex PCR, and TCRdb's table has in-frame clones only and misses some. V and J calls and clone size come straight from that table; D and trimming were deduced from the DNA. The data show about 210,000 clones, around 82% seen once. V dropped 2 bases and J dropped 6 bases, with 14 bases sitting between them. CDR1 is SGHRS and CDR2 is YFSETQ in the germline V gene. The CDR3 totals 14 residues. The chain uses TRBV5-1 and TRBJ1-2; possibly TRBD1 for D (6 bases). Sequenced: peripheral blood. The sequence was obtained from a man between 50 and 59 years old with active or convalescent COVID-19. The CDR3 sequence: CASSLQGSADGYTF. Here the CDR3 DNA reads TGCGCCAGCAGCTTACAGGGTAGTGCGGATGGCTACACCTTC. The complete variable domain, with remaining parts taken from reference TRBV5-1 and TRBJ1-2, reads KAGVTQTPRYLIKTRGQQVTLSCSPISGHRSVSWYQQTPGQGLQFLFEYFSETQRNKGNFPGRFSGRQFSNSRSEMNVSTLELGDSALYLCASSLQGSADGYTFGSGTRLTVV.